This T cell receptor (beta chain) was identified during a study of cytomegalovirus exposure and HLA in healthy donors. General study points: Earlier results showed most TCR beta V segments being productive about 87% or about 30% of the time. Certain indistinguishable V segments, among them TRBV6-2 and TRBV6-3, were excluded.

To note about this clone: Its target is unknown.

CDR1 is SGHNT, CDR2 YYREEE, per germline (reference sequence). The CDR3 has 14 residues. V was clipped by 2 bases and J by 6 bases, with 15 bases between them. Donors counted as nominally healthy when sampled, yet unrecorded immune exposures were likely. The PCR made use of 60 Vbeta and 13 Jbeta primers. Sequenced by immunoSEQ multiplex PCR; TCRdb stores in-frame clones only, minus some. Here the sample spans under 250,000 clones, 82% being singletons. The sample taken for sequencing was PBMCs. V is TRBV5-4 and J is TRBJ2-7; D perhaps matches TRBD2 (6 bases). This TCR derives from a woman in her thirties or forties in good health and CMV-seronegative. CDR3 sequence: CASSFRGGISEQYF. In nucleotides, the CDR3 is TGTGCCAGCAGCTTTCGGGGCGGGATCAGCGAGCAGTACTTC.